A single sample is the source of the 13 T cell receptor beta chains below, sequenced in a study of OX40 agonist ivuxolimab in advanced cancers. Receptor libraries were prepared by the immunoSEQ multiplex PCR assay. As stored in TCRdb, this immuneACCESS dataset retains in-frame rearrangements with V and J assigned. A fraction of the clones does not appear; measured against another copy, unresolved V genes explain less than half of the discrepancy, and the remainder lacks a known reason. The sample table lists about 91,000 clones, roughly 87% of them with a count of one. Roughly 0.5% of the sample goes to the ten largest clones. This specimen consisted of CD4+ or CD8+ T cells sorted from blood, obtained in a trial of the OX40 agonist ivuxolimab. Source of these receptors: an adult with an advanced solid tumor such as melanoma, head and neck, liver or kidney cancer.

This rearrangement joins TRBV14 to TRBJ1-2, with D possibly matching TRBD1 (5 bases). Germline-derived CDR1 and CDR2 are SGHDN and FVKESK. The CDR3 extends over 13 amino acids. Trimming stripped 4 bases from V and 2 bases from J, with 8 bases between. CDR3 sequence: CASSPRQNYGYTF. In nucleotides, the CDR3 is TGTGCCAGCAGCCCTCGACAGAACTATGGCTACACCTTC.

This clone has just one count. The sample has other DNA sequences that encode this CDR3 too. The V gene is TRBV5-4, the J gene TRBJ1-2; 7 positions agree with TRBD1. Trimming at V came to 4 bases and at J to 3 bases, leaving 15 bases not matched to a gene. CDR1 is SGHNT and CDR2 is YYREEE in the germline V gene (reference sequence). CDR3 length: 17 amino acids. The CDR3 protein is CASSPTKEPRGDYGYTF. The CDR3 bases are TGTGCCAGCAGCCCCACAAAGGAGCCCAGGGGGGACTATGGCTACACCTTC.

V is TRBV5-1 and J is TRBJ2-1; 7 nucleotides line up with TRBD1. There are 13 residues in the CDR3. V gave up 4 bases and J gave up 8 bases; unmatched junction bases: 6. Germline lookup yields CDR1 SGHRS and CDR2 YFSETQ. The CDR3 here is CASSARDSYEQFF. The CDR3 region has the DNA TGCGCCAGCAGCGCCCGGGACAGCTATGAGCAGTTCTTC.

The chain carries TRBV7-9 and TRBJ2-2, with D unclear. V dropped 5 bases and J dropped 1 base, with 8 bases sitting between them. Germline values: CDR1 SEHNR, CDR2 FQNEAQ (reference sequence). This CDR3 region has 14 residues. The CDR3 protein is CASSPSGNTGELFF. The CDR3 bases are TGTGCCAGCAGCCCATCAGGGAACACCGGGGAGCTGTTTTTT.

The genes are TRBV11-2 and TRBJ1-2, with D tentatively TRBD1 (5 bases). Trimming shortened V by 0 bases and J by 8 bases, and 7 bases separated the two germline ends. The V gene's germline CDR1 is SGHAT and CDR2 FQNNGV. This CDR3 spans 12 amino acids. Here the CDR3 reads CASSLEGAGYTF. CDR3 nucleotide sequence: TGTGCCAGCAGCTTAGAAGGGGCCGGCTACACCTTC.

The chain couples TRBV7-9 to TRBJ2-7, with D perhaps matching TRBD1 (6 bases). V was pared by 4 bases and J by 7 bases, with 20 bases between. The CDR3 has 15 amino acids. CDR1 is SEHNR, CDR2 FQNEAQ, per germline (reference sequence). The CDR3 DNA follows: TGTGCCAGCAGCTCCCAGGGGACGCCGCTCGAAGAGCAGTACTTC. Its protein is CASSSQGTPLEEQYF.

The chain joins TRBV5-4 to TRBJ2-3; TRBD2 agrees at 7 bases. The CDR3 extends over 14 amino acids. Germline-derived CDR1 and CDR2 are SGHNT and YYREEE (reference sequence). After removal of 9 bases from V and 0 bases from J, the junction contained 7 bases not matched to a gene. CDR3 nucleotides: TGTGCCAATTCTTGGGGGGGGAGCACAGATACGCAGTATTTT. It is translated as CANSWGGSTDTQYF.

This clone was picked up one time. The rearrangement joins TRBV7-2 to TRBJ1-1; TRBD1 aligns across 10 bases. This CDR3 has 13 residues. The germline V gene has CDR1 SGHTA and CDR2 FQGNSA. The ends lost 7 bases at V and 9 bases at J; junction bases unmatched: 8. CDR3 region: CASNPGTGVQAFF. As DNA, the CDR3 is TGTGCCAGCAACCCCGGGACAGGGGTTCAAGCTTTCTTT.

The chain combines TRBV7-2 with TRBJ1-6; the D gene is possibly TRBD1 (5 bases). The length of the CDR3 is 18 residues. Germline assignment: CDR1 SGHTA and CDR2 FQGNSA. V was cut by 0 bases and J by 3 bases, with 15 bases left in between. The CDR3 loop is CASSLAYRDGYYNSPLHF. CDR3 nucleotide sequence: TGTGCCAGCAGCTTAGCGTACCGGGACGGATACTATAATTCACCCCTCCACTTT.

The V gene is TRBV15, the J gene TRBJ1-2, with a weak D call TRBD1 (5 bases). The germline V gene has CDR1 LNHNV and CDR2 YYDKDF (reference sequence). V was shortened by 5 bases and J by 4 bases, with 23 bases between the two germline ends. The CDR3 is 17 residues long. The CDR3 DNA reads TGTGCCACCAGCCCAAGACGAGGGAGGGGTAGCCTCTATGGCTACACCTTC. Protein sequence: CATSPRRGRGSLYGYTF.

The V call is TRBV5-6, the J call TRBJ1-5, with TRBD1 matching 7 bases. Trimming took 4 bases from V and 2 from J; bases not matched to a gene: 6. Germline V gives CDR1 SGHDT, CDR2 YYEEEE. The CDR3 runs to 15 residues. CDR3 DNA sequence: TGTGCCAGCAGCACCCTTACAGGGGGCAATCAGCCCCAGCATTTT. Encoded protein: CASSTLTGGNQPQHF. Full variable domain (missing parts from reference TRBV5-6 and TRBJ1-5): DAGVTQSPTHLIKTRGQQVTLRCSPKSGHDTVSWYQQALGQGPQFIFQYYEEEERQRGNFPDRFSGHQFPNYSSELNVNALLLGDSALYLCASSTLTGGNQPQHFGDGTRLSIL.

As for this clone: The sample carries other DNA sequences with the same CDR3. The chain employs TRBV7-9 and TRBJ2-5, with D perhaps matching TRBD1 or TRBD2 (5 bases each). V was cut by 5 bases and J by 2 bases, with 12 bases left in between. CDR1 and CDR2 (germline): SEHNR, FQNEAQ (reference sequence). The CDR3 runs to 14 residues. The CDR3 DNA reads as TGTGCCAGCAGCCGGGGAGCAGGGCAAGAGACCCAGTACTTC. As protein: CASSRGAGQETQYF.

In its sample, this clone was seen a few times. The CDR3 does not close with the conserved phenylalanine or tryptophan, likely indicating a read error. The chain has TRBV19 and TRBJ1-6; D gene unclear. The V gene lost 9 bases and the J gene lost 13 bases, with 19 bases spanning the gap. This CDR3 has 13 residues. Germline assignment: CDR1 LNHDA and CDR2 SQIVND (reference sequence). CDR3 loop: CASAEGRRAPLHL. The CDR3 nucleotides are TGTGCCAGCGCCGAGGGCAGGCGGGCGCCCCTCCACCTT.